The T cell receptor (beta chain) under discussion was sequenced for a study of Ad26.COV2.S vaccination and SARS-CoV-2 variants. Treatment described: 15 to 20 received Ad26.COV2.S at low or high dose, single or two shots; 5 received placebo; per-sample allocation not given. Samples were taken on day 63 after the first vaccine or placebo injection. This table comes from immunoSEQ multiplex PCR, and its TCRdb copy is limited to in-frame clones, with some not included. Of roughly 350,000 clones in the sample, roughly nine tenths were seen once. The source material was peripheral blood, sampled in a trial of Ad26.COV2.S vaccine versus placebo. The origin of this receptor is a person aged 18-65 years who received the Ad26.COV2.S COVID-19 vaccine or a placebo.

The CDR3 nucleotides are TGTGCCAGCACGCTCCGAAGAGATTTTCGGGGGACTGAAGCTTTCTTT. Its protein is CASTLRRDFRGTEAFF. The chain couples TRBV7-8 to TRBJ1-1; tentative D call: TRBD1 (5 bases). CDR3 length: 16 residues. Trimming removed 7 bases from V and 5 bases from J, with 23 bases in between. Germline CDR1 is SGHVS and CDR2 is FQNEAQ.